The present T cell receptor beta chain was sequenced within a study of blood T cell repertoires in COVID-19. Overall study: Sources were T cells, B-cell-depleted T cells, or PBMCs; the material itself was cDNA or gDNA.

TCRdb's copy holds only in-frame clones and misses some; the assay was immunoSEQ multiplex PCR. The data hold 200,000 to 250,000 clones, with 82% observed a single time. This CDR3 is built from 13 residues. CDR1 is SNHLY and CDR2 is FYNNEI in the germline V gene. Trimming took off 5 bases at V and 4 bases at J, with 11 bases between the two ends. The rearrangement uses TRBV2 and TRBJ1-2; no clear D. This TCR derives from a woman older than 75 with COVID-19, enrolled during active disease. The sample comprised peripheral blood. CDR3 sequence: CASSTQLFYGYTF. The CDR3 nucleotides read TGTGCCAGCAGTACACAGCTTTTCTATGGCTACACCTTC.